The clone carrying this T cell receptor beta chain appeared many times. TCRdb independently ran MiXCR on the RT-PCR reads; one entry per CDR3 protein. This table holds more than 600,000 distinct CDR3 sequences, around 14% found once. Trimming pared 2 bases from V and 2 bases from J, leaving 6 bases between. Germline CDR1 and CDR2: GTSNPN and SVGIG (reference sequence). CDR3 length: 12 amino acids. This sequence originates from a female donor in good health, serving as a healthy control. Sequencing was done on a sample of memory CD4+ T cells from blood. The rearrangement links TRBV30 to TRBJ1-1; no clear D gene. CDR3 loop: CAWSKLNTEAFF. CDR3 nucleotide sequence: TGTGCCTGGAGTAAGCTAAACACTGAAGCTTTCTTT.